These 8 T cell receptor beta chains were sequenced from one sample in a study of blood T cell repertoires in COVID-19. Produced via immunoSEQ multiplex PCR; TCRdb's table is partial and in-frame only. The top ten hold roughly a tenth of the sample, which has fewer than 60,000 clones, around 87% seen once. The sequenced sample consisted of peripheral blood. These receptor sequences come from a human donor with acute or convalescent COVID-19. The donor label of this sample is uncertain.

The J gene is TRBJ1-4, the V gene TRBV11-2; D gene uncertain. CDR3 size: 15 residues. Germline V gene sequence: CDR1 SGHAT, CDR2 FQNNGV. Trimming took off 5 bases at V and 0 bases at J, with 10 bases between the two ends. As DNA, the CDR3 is TGTGCCAGCAGCCTCCACGGGACAACTAATGAAAAACTGTTTTTT. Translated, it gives CASSLHGTTNEKLFF.

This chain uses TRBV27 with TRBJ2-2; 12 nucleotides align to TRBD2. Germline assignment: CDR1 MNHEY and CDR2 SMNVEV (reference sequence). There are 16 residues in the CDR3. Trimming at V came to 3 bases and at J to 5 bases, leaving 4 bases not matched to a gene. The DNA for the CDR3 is TGTGCCAGCAGTTTCCGAGGGACTAGCGGGACCGGGGAGCTGTTTTTT. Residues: CASSFRGTSGTGELFF.

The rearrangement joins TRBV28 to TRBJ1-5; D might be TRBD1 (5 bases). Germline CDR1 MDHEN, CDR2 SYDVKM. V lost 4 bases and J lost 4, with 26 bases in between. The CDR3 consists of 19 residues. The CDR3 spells CASSSRQWSGTIRNQPQHF. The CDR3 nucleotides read TGTGCCAGCAGTTCGAGACAGTGGTCAGGAACAATCCGGAATCAGCCCCAGCATTTT.

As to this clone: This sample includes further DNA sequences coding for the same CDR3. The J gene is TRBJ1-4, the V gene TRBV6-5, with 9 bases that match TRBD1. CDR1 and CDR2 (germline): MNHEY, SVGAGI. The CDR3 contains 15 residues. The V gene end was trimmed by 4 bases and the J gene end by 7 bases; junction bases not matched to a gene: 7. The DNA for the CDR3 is TGTGCCAGCAGTTTAACAGGGGGCGAAAGTGAAAAACTGTTTTTT. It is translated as CASSLTGGESEKLFF.

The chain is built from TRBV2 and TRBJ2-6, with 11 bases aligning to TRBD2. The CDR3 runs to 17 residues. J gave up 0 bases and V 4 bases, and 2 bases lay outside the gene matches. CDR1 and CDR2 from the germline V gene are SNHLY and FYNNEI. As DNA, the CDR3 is TGTGCCAGCAGTGTTAGCGGGAGGGCCTCTGGGGCCAACGTCCTGACTTTC. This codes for CASSVSGRASGANVLTF.

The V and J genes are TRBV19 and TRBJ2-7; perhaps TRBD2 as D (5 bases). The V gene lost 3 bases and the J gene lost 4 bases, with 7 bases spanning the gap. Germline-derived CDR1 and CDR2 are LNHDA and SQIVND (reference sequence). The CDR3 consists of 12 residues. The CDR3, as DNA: TGTGCCAGTAGTATGGGCGGGTACGAGCAGTACTTC. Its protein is CASSMGGYEQYF.

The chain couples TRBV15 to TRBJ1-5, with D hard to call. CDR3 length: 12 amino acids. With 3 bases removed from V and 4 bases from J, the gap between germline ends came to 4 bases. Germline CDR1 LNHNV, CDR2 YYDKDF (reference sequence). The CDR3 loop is CATSSGNQPQHF. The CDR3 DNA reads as TGTGCCACCAGCAGCGGTAATCAGCCCCAGCATTTT.

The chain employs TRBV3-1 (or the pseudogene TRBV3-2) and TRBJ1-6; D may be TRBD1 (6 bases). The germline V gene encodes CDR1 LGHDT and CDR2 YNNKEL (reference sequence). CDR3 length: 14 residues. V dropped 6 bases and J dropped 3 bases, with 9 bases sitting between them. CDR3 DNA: TGTGCCAGCAGTCCGGGACACTATAATTCACCCCTCCACTTT. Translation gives CASSPGHYNSPLHF.